A single sample is the source of the 17 T cell receptor beta chains below, sequenced in a study of T cells in Graves' hyperthyroidism and ophthalmopathy. Amplification of TCR beta CDR3 regions was performed using RNA transcripts as template. First-round RT-PCR targeting the TCR CDR3 was performed with the HTBI primer set. TCRdb called the multiplex PCR reads again in MiXCR, with one record for every CDR3 protein. The sample carries under 350,000 distinct CDR3 sequences, 15% to 20% recorded once. The sequencing input was blood. These receptors were obtained from a woman between 50 and 59 years old with Graves' hyperthyroidism.

CDR3 DNA: TGCGCCAGCAGCCCCGGGGAGGGGTGGACAACAGATACGCAGTATTTT. This gives the protein CASSPGEGWTTDTQYF. This chain connects TRBV5-1 to TRBJ2-3; 7 nucleotides align to TRBD2. In germline, CDR1 is SGHRS, CDR2 YFSETQ. Trimming removed 4 bases from V and 3 bases from J; junction bases left unmatched: 11. This CDR3 has 16 residues.

This clonotype was seen ten or more times. The chain employs TRBV12-3 or TRBV12-4 and TRBJ2-7; 10 bases are a match to TRBD2. This CDR3 is built from 14 residues. J gave up 4 bases and V 6 bases, and 6 bases lay outside the gene matches. In DNA, the CDR3 is TGTGCCAGCAGAAAGACTAGCGGGTCTTACGAGCAGTACTTC. Protein: CASRKTSGSYEQYF.

This clonotype was counted many times. The V call is TRBV6-1, the J call TRBJ2-7; either TRBD1 or TRBD2 may supply D (5 bases each). This CDR3 comprises 14 residues. With 6 bases removed from V and 2 bases from J, the gap between germline ends came to 14 bases. Per the germline V gene, CDR1 is MNHNS and CDR2 is SASEGT. The DNA of the CDR3 is TGTGCCAGCAGAATGGGGGACGACACCTACGAGCAGTACTTC. Protein product: CASRMGDDTYEQYF.

This clonotype was observed many times. V gene TRBV28 combines with J gene TRBJ1-2; 8 bases agree with TRBD1. Germline-derived CDR1 and CDR2 are MDHEN and SYDVKM. The CDR3 loop spans 13 amino acids. V shed 7 bases and J 4 bases; nucleotides not matched to a gene: 5. CDR3 sequence (DNA): TGTGCCAGCAACGCCGGACAGGGCTATGGCTACACCTTC. It specifies CASNAGQGYGYTF.

This clonotype was counted only a few times. The rearrangement links TRBV5-5 to TRBJ2-5; 7 nucleotides match TRBD2. Trimming removed 2 bases from V and 5 bases from J; junction bases left unmatched: 6. Germline-derived CDR1 and CDR2 are SGHKS and YYEKEE (reference sequence). This CDR3 comprises 14 residues. The CDR3 coding sequence is TGTGCCAGCAGCTTTAAGAGCGGGATTGAGACCCAGTACTTC. It codes for CASSFKSGIETQYF.

A few counts support this clonotype. The gene calls are TRBV3-1 and TRBJ1-6; the match to TRBD1 covers 9 bases. Germline V gene sequence: CDR1 LGHDT, CDR2 YNNKEL (reference sequence). J was trimmed by 2 bases and V by 4 bases; bases with no gene match: 3. The CDR3 extends over 16 amino acids. CDR3 in amino acids: CASSPQGAPYNSPLHF. The CDR3 DNA follows: TGTGCCAGCAGCCCACAGGGGGCTCCCTATAATTCACCCCTCCACTTT.

Turning to this clonotype: Given a much more abundant clone one base away, this may be a read error. The gene calls are TRBV6-1 and TRBJ2-1, with D unclear. The assigned J gene may be wrong: the sequence end matches TRBJ2-7 better. This CDR3 has 13 residues. The germline V gene has CDR1 MNHNS and CDR2 SASEGT. The CDR3 is CASSDKSSNEQYF. CDR3 nucleotide sequence: TGTGCCAGCAGTGATAAGTCCTCCAATGAGCAGTACTTC.

The chain combines TRBV5-1 with TRBJ2-5; possible D gene TRBD2, 7 bases. CDR3 length equals 17 residues. V shed 3 bases and J shed 4 bases, with 22 bases lying between them. Germline CDR1 SGHRS, CDR2 YFSETQ. Here the CDR3 DNA reads TGCGCCAGCAGCTCACACCCCACAGGGAGCGGGGTAGAGACCCAGTACTTC. Amino acids: CASSSHPTGSGVETQYF.

This clonotype was seen more than once but under ten times. The chain's CDR3 is CASSSNREEKLFF. The DNA for the CDR3 is TGCGCCAGCAGCTCGAACAGGGAAGAAAAACTGTTTTTT. The chain combines TRBV5-1 with TRBJ1-4; weak D call: TRBD1 (6 bases). The CDR3 has 13 amino acids. V lost 3 bases to trimming and J lost 8 bases, with 11 bases between them. CDR1 is SGHRS, CDR2 YFSETQ, per germline.

This clonotype was seen repeatedly, ten times or more. The chain joins TRBV2 to TRBJ2-7; TRBD1 or TRBD2 may be the D gene (6 bases each). Germline V lookup: CDR1 SNHLY, CDR2 FYNNEI. This CDR3 spans 15 amino acids. Trimming removed 6 bases at V and 0 bases at J, with 15 bases between. The CDR3 sequence is CASSGGTLLSYEQYF. Written as DNA, the CDR3 is TGTGCCAGCAGCGGAGGGACACTACTCTCCTACGAGCAGTACTTC. Drawing the rest from reference TRBV2 and TRBJ2-7, the complete variable domain is EPEVTQTPSHQVTQMGQEVILRCVPISNHLYFYWYRQILGQKVEFLVSFYNNEISEKSEIFDDQFSVERPDGSNFTLKIRSTKLEDSAMYFCASSGGTLLSYEQYFGPGTRLTVT.

This clonotype was found many times. The rearrangement uses TRBV20-1 and TRBJ2-7, with D perhaps matching TRBD1 or TRBD2 (5 bases each). This CDR3 contains 13 residues. V lost 7 bases to trimming and J lost 5 bases, with 18 bases between them. Germline V CDR1 and CDR2: DFQATT, SNEGSKA (reference sequence). The CDR3 bases are TGCAGTGGTCATGGGACGCATGGGGACGAGCAGTACTTC. Translated, it gives CSGHGTHGDEQYF.

The chain employs TRBV15 and TRBJ2-1; tentatively, D is TRBD2 (5 bases). Germline-derived CDR1 and CDR2 are LNHNV and YYDKDF (reference sequence). This CDR3 has 13 amino acids. The V and J ends lost 7 bases and 8 bases respectively, with 15 bases between them. Written as DNA, the CDR3 is TGTGCCACCACCAAAGGAGGTAGCTATGAGCAGTTCTTC. Residues: CATTKGGSYEQFF.

This clonotype came up many times. The chain links TRBV3-1 to TRBJ2-1; 12 nucleotides align to TRBD2. The junction had 7 bases not matched to a gene; V was cut back by 3 bases and J by 4 bases. The CDR3 contains 17 residues. Germline V CDR1 and CDR2: LGHDT, YNNKEL (reference sequence). The CDR3 coding sequence is TGTGCCAGCAGCCAGTCTACCGGGACTAGCGGGTACAATGAGCAGTTCTTC. Translating gives CASSQSTGTSGYNEQFF.

This clonotype was seen repeatedly, ten times or more. The rearrangement links TRBV4-1 to TRBJ2-3, with 11 positions matching TRBD2. Germline CDR1 MGHRA, CDR2 YSYEKL. The length of the CDR3 is 18 residues. V shed 0 bases and J 0 bases; nucleotides not matched to a gene: 5. CDR3 coding DNA: TGCGCCAGCAGCCAAGACGGGACTAGCGGAACTAGCACAGATACGCAGTATTTT. This gives the protein CASSQDGTSGTSTDTQYF.

This clonotype was observed many times. This chain links TRBV5-5 with TRBJ1-5; tentative D call: TRBD1 (6 bases). Trimming took off 0 bases at V and 10 bases at J, with 8 bases between the two ends. The CDR3 spans 12 residues. Per the germline V gene, CDR1 is SGHKS and CDR2 is YYEKEE (reference sequence). The CDR3 DNA is TGTGCCAGCAGCTTGGGGACAGAACCCCAGCATTTT. It specifies CASSLGTEPQHF.

V gene TRBV19 combines with J gene TRBJ2-2; D gene ambiguous. Trimming removed 1 base at V and 4 bases at J, with 7 bases between. Germline CDR1 LNHDA, CDR2 SQIVND (reference sequence). This CDR3 contains 14 residues. The CDR3 sequence: CASSIGHSTGELFF. The CDR3 DNA sequence: TGTGCCAGTAGTATAGGACACAGCACCGGGGAGCTGTTTTTT. Combining the CDR3 with reference TRBV19 and TRBJ2-2 gives the whole variable domain DGGITQSPKYLFRKEGQNVTLSCEQNLNHDAMYWYRQDPGQGLRLIYYSQIVNDFQKGDIAEGYSVSREKKESFPLTVTSAQKNPTAFYLCASSIGHSTGELFFGEGSRLTVL.

The chain has TRBV11-2 and TRBJ2-5; TRBD1 might be the D (6 bases). CDR3 length: 14 amino acids. The V gene's germline CDR1 is SGHAT and CDR2 FQNNGV. Trimming removed 5 bases at V and 4 bases at J, with 14 bases between. CDR3 nucleotide sequence: TGTGCCAGCAGCCCGCCAGGGGCGAGAGAGACCCAGTACTTC. Its protein product is CASSPPGARETQYF.